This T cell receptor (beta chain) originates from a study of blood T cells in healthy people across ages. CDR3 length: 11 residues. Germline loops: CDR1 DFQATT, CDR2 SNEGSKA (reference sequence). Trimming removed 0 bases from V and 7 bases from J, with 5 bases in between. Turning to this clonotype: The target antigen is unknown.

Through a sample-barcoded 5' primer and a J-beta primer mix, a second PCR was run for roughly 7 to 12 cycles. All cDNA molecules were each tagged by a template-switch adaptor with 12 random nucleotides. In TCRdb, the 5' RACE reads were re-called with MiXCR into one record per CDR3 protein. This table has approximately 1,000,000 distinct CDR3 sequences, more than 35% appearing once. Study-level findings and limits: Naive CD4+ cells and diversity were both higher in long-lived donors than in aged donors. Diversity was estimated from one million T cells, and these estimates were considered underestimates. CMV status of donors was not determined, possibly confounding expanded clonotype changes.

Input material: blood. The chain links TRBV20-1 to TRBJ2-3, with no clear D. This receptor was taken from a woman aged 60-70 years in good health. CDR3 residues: CSARDLNTQYF. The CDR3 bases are TGCAGTGCTAGAGATTTAAATACGCAGTATTTT.